This TCR beta chain originates from a study of Ad26.COV2.S vaccination and SARS-CoV-2 variants. Treatment given: about 20 received Ad26.COV2.S at low or high dose, single or two shots; 5 received placebo; per-sample allocation not given. The samples were gathered on day 63 after the first injection of vaccine or placebo. Whoever gave the sample was an adult aged 18-55 years in Boston. Ad26.COV2.S expressed prefusion-stabilized spike from the original Wuhan strain. Repertoires were generated with immunoSEQ multiplex PCR, while TCRdb's copy carries only in-frame clones and drops some. The top ten clones hold just under 3% of a sample with 200,000 to 300,000 clones, 87% of them seen once. This CDR3 contains 17 residues. Trimming cost V 3 bases and J 10 bases; bases outside gene matches: 18. Germline V gene sequence: CDR1 SGHTA, CDR2 FQGNSA.

The material was peripheral blood, obtained in a trial of Ad26.COV2.S vaccine versus placebo. The chain links TRBV7-2 to TRBJ2-5; 9 bases are a match to TRBD2. This TCR was recovered from a person between 18 and 65 years old who received the Ad26.COV2.S COVID-19 vaccine or a placebo. The CDR3 region has the DNA TGTGCCAGCAGCTTCCTCCTCTCAGCGGGGGGCCCCCTGGACCAGTACTTC. Translating it yields CASSFLLSAGGPLDQYF.